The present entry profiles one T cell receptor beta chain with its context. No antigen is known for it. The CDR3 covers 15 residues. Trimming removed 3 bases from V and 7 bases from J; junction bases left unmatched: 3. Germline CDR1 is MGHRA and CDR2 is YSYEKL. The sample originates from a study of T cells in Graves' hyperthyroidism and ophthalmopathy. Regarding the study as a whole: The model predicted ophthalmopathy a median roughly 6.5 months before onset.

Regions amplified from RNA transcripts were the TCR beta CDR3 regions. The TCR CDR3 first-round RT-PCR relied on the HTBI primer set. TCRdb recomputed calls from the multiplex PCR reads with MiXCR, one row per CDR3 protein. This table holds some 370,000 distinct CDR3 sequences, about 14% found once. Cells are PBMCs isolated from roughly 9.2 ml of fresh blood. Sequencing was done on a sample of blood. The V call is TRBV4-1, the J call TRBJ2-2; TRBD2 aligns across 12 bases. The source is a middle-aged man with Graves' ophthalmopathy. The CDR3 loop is CASSHRLAGVGELFF. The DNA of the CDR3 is TGCGCCAGCAGCCATAGACTAGCGGGGGTCGGGGAGCTGTTTTTT.